Sequencing of this TCR beta chain was carried out in a study of T cell responses to AZD1222 COVID-19 vaccine. Assay: immunoSEQ multiplex PCR; the TCRdb copy retains only in-frame clones and omits some. The profile shows roughly 43,000 clones, around 80% of them singletons. This clone was seen a few times. Its matching antigen is unknown. Whole-study findings and limits: Baseline seropositivity characterized only a handful of AZD1222 recipients. Close to half of spike-specific TCRs reportedly recognize unmutated variant regions.

Source: peripheral blood, taken 28 days after the second dose of the MenACWY control vaccine. The receptor's source is an adult who received the MenACWY meningococcal vaccine as a control.

The DNA of the CDR3 is TGTGCCAGCAGTTTCTCAGGGGGCGCGGGCACAGATACGCAGTATTTT. Its protein is CASSFSGGAGTDTQYF. The chain joins TRBV6-5 to TRBJ2-3; 8 nucleotides align to TRBD1. CDR1 is MNHEY and CDR2 is SVGAGI in the germline V gene. The CDR3 consists of 16 residues. Losses at the gene ends were 4 bases for V and 1 base for J; bases not matched to a gene: 7.